One and the same sample provided the 17 T cell receptor beta chains below, sequenced in a study of patients and donors after allogeneic stem cell transplantation. MiXCR, run by TCRdb on the RT-PCR reads, gives a single entry per CDR3 protein. The data contain approximately 200,000 distinct CDR3 sequences, 41% of them singletons. The sequenced material came from blood, either unsorted or a sorted T cell fraction (not recorded which). The receptors shown here come from a human donor who was either an allogeneic HSCT recipient or a stem cell or donor lymphocyte infusion donor (not recorded which). It is not recorded whose cells these are; they may come from a transplant donor.

This clonotype was seen only a few times. This chain joins TRBV6-6 and TRBJ1-2; weak D call: TRBD1 (6 bases). The CDR3 consists of 13 residues. CDR1 and CDR2 (germline): MNHNY, SVGAGI (reference sequence). Between the trimmed V and J ends, which lost 5 bases and 6 bases, there was a span of 13 bases. This chain's CDR3 is CASSRRGVDGYTF. CDR3 in DNA: TGTGCCAGCAGTAGGAGGGGGGTGGATGGCTACACCTTC.

V is TRBV25-1 and J is TRBJ1-5, with 9 bases matching TRBD1. CDR1 and CDR2 (germline): MGHDK, SYGVNS. Trimming took 3 bases from V and 5 from J; bases not matched to a gene: 5. The CDR3 has 15 amino acids. CDR3 sequence reads: CASSERDRAHQPQHF. The CDR3 coding sequence is TGTGCCAGCAGTGAGCGGGACAGGGCCCATCAGCCCCAGCATTTT.

The rearrangement joins TRBV9 to TRBJ1-2; no firm D call. V lost 0 bases, J lost 8 bases, and 14 bases lay in between. The CDR3 has 14 residues. Germline CDR1 SGDLS, CDR2 YYNGEE. CDR3 protein: CASSVAPVPGGYTF. The CDR3 nucleotides are TGTGCCAGCAGCGTAGCCCCGGTTCCGGGGGGCTACACCTTC.

The CDR3 DNA reads TGCAGTGCCCTTAGCGAGGTCGGGACAGATACGCAGTATTTT. It encodes CSALSEVGTDTQYF. V is TRBV20-1 and J is TRBJ2-3, with D possibly TRBD2 on 5 matching bases. V dropped 6 bases and J dropped 3 bases, with 16 bases sitting between them. Germline values: CDR1 DFQATT, CDR2 SNEGSKA (reference sequence). The CDR3 has 14 amino acids.

There are many counts of this clonotype. The rearrangement links TRBV19 to TRBJ1-1; TRBD1 matches at 7 bases. Germline lookup yields CDR1 LNHDA and CDR2 SQIVND (reference sequence). CDR3 length equals 15 residues. Losses at the gene ends were 5 bases for V and 4 bases for J; bases not matched to a gene: 10. CDR3 sequence reads: CASSSPTGWSTEAFF. CDR3 DNA sequence: TGTGCCAGTAGTTCTCCGACAGGGTGGTCCACTGAAGCTTTCTTT.

The chain is built from TRBV7-2 and TRBJ2-5; possible D gene TRBD1, 5 bases. The CDR3 covers 15 residues. Germline values: CDR1 SGHTA, CDR2 FQGNSA. V was trimmed by 1 base and J by 2 bases, leaving 11 bases between them. This CDR3 is CASSLVPDRQETQYF. CDR3 nucleotides: TGTGCCAGCAGCTTAGTTCCTGACAGACAAGAGACCCAGTACTTC.

The chain carries TRBV5-1 and TRBJ2-1; 10 bases line up with TRBD2. The CDR3 totals 15 residues. Germline V CDR1 and CDR2: SGHRS, YFSETQ. The V and J ends lost 2 bases and 8 bases, in that order; junction bases with no gene match: 7. The CDR3 bases are TGCGCCAGCAGCTTAGCGGGAGGGCTTAACTATGAGCAGTTCTTC. Translating gives CASSLAGGLNYEQFF.

This clonotype has only a few counts. The V call is TRBV6-5, the J call TRBJ1-1; a weak D match, TRBD1 (5 bases). CDR1 and CDR2 from the germline V gene are MNHEY and SVGAGI. The CDR3 contains 18 residues. The ends were cut back, 2 bases at V and 6 bases at J, with 25 bases in the middle. The CDR3, as DNA: TGTGCCAGCAGTTACCTATCATTATCCGGGACCCCCGGAGCTGAAGCTTTCTTT. Protein product: CASSYLSLSGTPGAEAFF.

This clonotype was observed a handful of times. The rearrangement uses TRBV12-3 or TRBV12-4 and TRBJ2-7; possibly TRBD2 for D (6 bases). With 4 bases removed from V and 3 bases from J, the gap between germline ends came to 19 bases. This CDR3 has 16 amino acids. CDR3 loop: CASSSGPGLGGYEQYF. In DNA, the CDR3 is TGTGCCAGCAGTTCTGGACCGGGACTTGGGGGCTACGAGCAGTACTTC.

The chain combines TRBV10-3 with TRBJ1-6; D remains unclear. The CDR3 is made up of 15 amino acids. Trimming removed 3 bases at V and 0 bases at J, with 6 bases between. The germline V gene encodes CDR1 ENHRY and CDR2 SYGVKD. CDR3 sequence reads: CAISDGSSYNSPLHF. CDR3 DNA: TGTGCCATCAGTGACGGGAGCTCCTATAATTCACCCCTCCACTTT.

In its sample, this clonotype was seen a few times. This chain links TRBV9 with TRBJ1-2, with 8 bases aligning to TRBD1. The CDR3 spans 15 residues. The germline gives CDR1 SGDLS, CDR2 YYNGEE. Trimming took 4 bases from V and 6 from J; bases not matched to a gene: 11. CDR3 amino acids: CASSPTGGAWNGYTF. The CDR3 DNA follows: TGTGCCAGCAGCCCAACAGGGGGAGCTTGGAATGGCTACACCTTC.

In this sample, this clonotype turned up a few times. The V gene is TRBV6-2 or TRBV6-3, the J gene TRBJ2-3; no definite D call. V dropped 6 bases and J dropped 4 bases, with 20 bases sitting between them. Germline V gives CDR1 MNHEY, CDR2 SVGEGT. The CDR3 loop spans 16 amino acids. This CDR3 reads CASSSRWTVVPDTQYF. In DNA form, the CDR3 reads TGTGCCAGCAGCTCCCGGTGGACCGTCGTTCCAGATACGCAGTATTTT.

This clonotype has only a few counts. The CDR3 loop reads CASSRSGGRVNSGNTIYF. Here the CDR3 DNA reads TGTGCCAGCAGCCGATCGGGCGGCCGGGTTAACTCTGGAAACACCATATATTTT. The J gene is TRBJ1-3, the V gene TRBV12-3 or TRBV12-4; no clear D. The V end lost 6 bases, the J end lost 0 bases, and 21 bases lay between the germline ends. The CDR3 spans 18 residues.

The gene calls are TRBV7-6 and TRBJ2-1; unclear D gene. Looked up from germline, CDR1 is SGHVS and CDR2 is FNYEAQ. Between the trimmed V and J ends, which lost 1 base and 8 bases, there was a span of 12 bases. This CDR3 is 14 amino acids long. In DNA form, the CDR3 reads TGTGCCAGCAGCTTAGGGACCGCAGGCGATGAGCAGTTCTTC. This gives the protein CASSLGTAGDEQFF.

This chain joins TRBV12-3 or TRBV12-4 and TRBJ1-1; D is perhaps TRBD1 (5 bases). The CDR3 consists of 15 residues. Trimming removed 3 bases at V and 2 bases at J, with 13 bases between. CDR3 coding DNA: TGTGCCAGCAGTTTGATGGGGGTGATAAACACTGAAGCTTTCTTT. Protein product: CASSLMGVINTEAFF.

The chain links TRBV2 to TRBJ2-7; D is unresolved. V was pared by 10 bases and J by 5 bases, with 15 bases between. CDR1 and CDR2 (germline): SNHLY, FYNNEI. CDR3 length: 12 amino acids. As DNA, the CDR3 is TGTGCCACCAACCGACACAAAGACGAGCAGTACTTC. It codes for CATNRHKDEQYF.

The chain carries TRBV4-2 and TRBJ2-5; 9 nucleotides match TRBD2. CDR1 LGHNA and CDR2 YNFKEQ come from the germline V gene. J lost 1 base, V lost 7 bases, and 7 bases had no gene match. The CDR3 has 15 amino acids. The CDR3 region has the DNA TGTGCCAGCACTACAGCGGGAGGCCTCCAAGAGACCCAGTACTTC. As protein: CASTTAGGLQETQYF.